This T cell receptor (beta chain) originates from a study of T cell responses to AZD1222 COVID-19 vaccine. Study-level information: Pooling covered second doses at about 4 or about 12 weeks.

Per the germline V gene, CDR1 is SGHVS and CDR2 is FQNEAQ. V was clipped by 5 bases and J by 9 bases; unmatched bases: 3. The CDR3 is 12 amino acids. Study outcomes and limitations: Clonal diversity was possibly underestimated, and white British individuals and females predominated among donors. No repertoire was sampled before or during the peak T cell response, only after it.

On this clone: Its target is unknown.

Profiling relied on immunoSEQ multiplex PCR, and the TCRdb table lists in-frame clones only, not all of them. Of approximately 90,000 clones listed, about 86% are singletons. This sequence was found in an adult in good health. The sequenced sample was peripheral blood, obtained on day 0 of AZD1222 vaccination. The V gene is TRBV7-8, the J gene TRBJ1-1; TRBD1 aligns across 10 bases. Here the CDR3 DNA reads TGTGCCAGCAGCACAGACAGGGGGCAAGCTTTCTTT. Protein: CASSTDRGQAFF. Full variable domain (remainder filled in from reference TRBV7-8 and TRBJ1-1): GAGVSQSPRYKVAKRGQDVALRCDPISGHVSLFWYQQALGQGPEFLTYFQNEAQLDKSGLPSDRFFAERPEGSVSTLKIQRTQQEDSAVYLCASSTDRGQAFFGQGTRLTVV.